In its sample, the clone carrying this TCR beta chain was seen many times. Construction of the TCR beta libraries employed iRepertoire HTBI primers in conjunction with Arm-PCR of CDR3 regions. TCRdb re-derived calls from the multiplex PCR reads in MiXCR, one entry per CDR3 protein. The profile shows 350,000 to 500,000 distinct CDR3 sequences, roughly 15% of them singletons. Time point noted: newly diagnosed GD, antithyroid drugs for less than 3 months. RNA from PBMCs was the source of the TCR library. The data were taken from a study of regulatory T cells in long-lasting Graves disease. V lost 2 bases and J 7 bases, leaving 3 bases between the germline ends. Germline values: CDR1 SGHTS, CDR2 YDEGEE. CDR3 length: 10 residues. This sample also belongs to another study, concerning T cells in Graves' hyperthyroidism and ophthalmopathy. As that study records: When the TCR CDR3 underwent first-round RT-PCR, the HTBI primer set was used. Ophthalmopathy was predicted by the model a median of approximately six months ahead of onset.

The receptor comes from a woman in her forties or fifties with Graves disease. Sequences were derived from peripheral blood mononuclear cells (PBMCs), sampled at new diagnosis, from a patient treated with antithyroid drugs. The rearrangement uses TRBV5-8 and TRBJ1-1; D not certain. The CDR3 DNA sequence: TGTGCCAGCAGCTTAGGTGAAGCTTTCTTT. Translation: CASSLGEAFF.